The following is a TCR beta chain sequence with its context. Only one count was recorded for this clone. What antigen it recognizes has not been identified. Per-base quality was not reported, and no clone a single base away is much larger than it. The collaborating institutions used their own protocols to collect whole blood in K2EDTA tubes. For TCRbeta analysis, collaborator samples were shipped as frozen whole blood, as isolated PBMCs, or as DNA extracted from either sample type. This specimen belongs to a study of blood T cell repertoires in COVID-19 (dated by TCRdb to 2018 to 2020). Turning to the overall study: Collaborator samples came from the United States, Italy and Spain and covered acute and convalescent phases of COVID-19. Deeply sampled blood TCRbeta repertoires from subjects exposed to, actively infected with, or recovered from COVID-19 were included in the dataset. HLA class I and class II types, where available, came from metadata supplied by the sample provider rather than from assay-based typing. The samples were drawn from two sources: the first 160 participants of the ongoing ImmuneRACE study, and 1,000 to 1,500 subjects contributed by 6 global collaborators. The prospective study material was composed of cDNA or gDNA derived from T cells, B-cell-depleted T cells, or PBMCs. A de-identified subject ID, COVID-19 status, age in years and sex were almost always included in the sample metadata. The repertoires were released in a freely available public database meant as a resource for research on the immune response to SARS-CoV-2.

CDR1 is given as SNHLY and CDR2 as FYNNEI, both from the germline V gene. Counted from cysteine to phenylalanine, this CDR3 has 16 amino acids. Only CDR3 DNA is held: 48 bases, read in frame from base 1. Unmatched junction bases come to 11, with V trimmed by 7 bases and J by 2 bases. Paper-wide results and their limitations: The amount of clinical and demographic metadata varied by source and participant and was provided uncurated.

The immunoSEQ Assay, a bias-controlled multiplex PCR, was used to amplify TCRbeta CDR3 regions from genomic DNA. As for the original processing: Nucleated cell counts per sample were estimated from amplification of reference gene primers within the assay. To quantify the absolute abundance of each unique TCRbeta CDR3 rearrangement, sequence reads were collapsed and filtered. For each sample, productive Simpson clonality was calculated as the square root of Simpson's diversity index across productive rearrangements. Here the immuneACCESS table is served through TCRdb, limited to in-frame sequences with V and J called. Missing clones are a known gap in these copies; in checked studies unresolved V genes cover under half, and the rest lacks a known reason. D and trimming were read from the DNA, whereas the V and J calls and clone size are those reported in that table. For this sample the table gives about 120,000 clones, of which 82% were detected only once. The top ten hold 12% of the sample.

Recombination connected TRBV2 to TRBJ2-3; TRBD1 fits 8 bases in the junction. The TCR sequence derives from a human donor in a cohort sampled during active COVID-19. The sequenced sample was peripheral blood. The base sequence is TGTGCCAGCACCCTTGCACAGGGGGATGTCACAGATACGCAGTATTTT. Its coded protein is CASTLAQGDVTDTQYF.